The 18 T cell receptor beta chains presented below share a single source sample, sequenced in a study of graft-versus-host responses after intestinal transplantation. The repertoire was sequenced with immunoSEQ multiplex PCR; TCRdb's copy has only in-frame clones and lacks some. Among about 110,000 clones listed, approximately 92% were seen once. These receptors have no known antigen. The source was unstimulated CD4+ T cells sorted from spleen or lymph node cells, collected before transplant. Every receptor here comes from a human donor who was the organ donor for an intestinal transplant.

The chain links TRBV28 to TRBJ2-3, with D hard to call. V was cut by 3 bases and J by 5 bases, with 18 bases left in between. The CDR3 length is 16 residues. Germline V gene data show CDR1 as MDHEN and CDR2 as SYDVKM. The CDR3 spells CASSFPSEALVDTQYF. The CDR3 bases are TGTGCCAGCAGTTTCCCTAGTGAGGCCCTCGTAGATACGCAGTATTTT.

With respect to this clone: The identical CDR3 is also encoded by other nucleotide sequences in the sample. The rearrangement joins TRBV5-1 to TRBJ2-1; 8 nucleotides agree with TRBD2. V lost 4 bases to trimming and J lost 2 bases; unmatched junction nucleotides: 2. The CDR3 extends over 14 amino acids. Per the germline V gene, CDR1 is SGHRS and CDR2 is YFSETQ. The CDR3 loop is CASSPGLAYNEQFF. The CDR3 bases are TGCGCCAGCAGCCCGGGACTAGCCTACAATGAGCAGTTCTTC.

This chain connects TRBV6-5 to TRBJ1-5, with TRBD1 matching 7 bases. The germline CDR1 and CDR2 sequences are MNHEY and SVGAGI. The CDR3 sequence is 15 residues long. With 5 bases clipped from V and 6 bases from J, the junction kept 10 bases outside the gene matches. The DNA for the CDR3 is TGTGCCAGCAGTGCTACAGGGGTTCAGGGTCAGCCCCAGCATTTT. This gives the protein CASSATGVQGQPQHF.

The chain joins TRBV7-2 to TRBJ1-2; D ambiguous. This CDR3 spans 12 amino acids. V was trimmed by 4 bases and J by 3 bases, leaving 6 bases between them. The V gene's germline CDR1 is SGHTA and CDR2 FQGNSA. The CDR3 here is CASSSDYYGYTF. Here the CDR3 DNA reads TGTGCCAGCAGCTCAGACTACTATGGCTACACCTTC. The full variable domain, its missing parts supplied by reference TRBV7-2 and TRBJ1-2, is GAGVSQSPSNKVTEKGKDVELRCDPISGHTALYWYRQSLGQGLEFLIYFQGNSAPDKSGLPSDRFSAERTGGSVSTLTIQRTQQEDSAVYLCASSSDYYGYTFGSGTRLTVV.

V gene TRBV4-2 combines with J gene TRBJ2-7, with 10 nucleotides matching TRBD2. The V gene end was trimmed by 0 bases and the J gene end by 2 bases; junction bases not matched to a gene: 7. Germline-derived CDR1 and CDR2 are LGHNA and YNFKEQ. The CDR3 sequence is 17 residues long. Here the CDR3 reads CASSQDAGTSVPYEQYF. The CDR3 DNA reads as TGTGCCAGCAGCCAAGATGCCGGGACTAGCGTCCCCTACGAGCAGTACTTC.

The chain recombines TRBV30 with TRBJ1-1; D may be TRBD1 (6 bases). There are 15 residues in the CDR3. The germline V and J ends were trimmed by 1 base and 2 bases, with 14 bases remaining between them. Germline V gives CDR1 GTSNPN, CDR2 SVGIG (reference sequence). CDR3 in DNA: TGTGCCTGGAGTGGGTACGGACAGATAAACACTGAAGCTTTCTTT. Its translation: CAWSGYGQINTEAFF.

This clone was seen only a few times. The chain combines TRBV10-3 with TRBJ2-7; D call uncertain. CDR1 and CDR2 (germline): ENHRY, SYGVKD. The CDR3 loop spans 13 amino acids. V was cut by 5 bases and J by 2 bases, with 10 bases left in between. CDR3: CAISREIPYEQYF. The CDR3 DNA follows: TGTGCCATCAGTAGGGAAATCCCCTACGAGCAGTACTTC.

The rearrangement uses TRBV4-1 and TRBJ2-4; 9 bases align to TRBD2. Looked up from germline, CDR1 is MGHRA and CDR2 is YSYEKL. CDR3 length equals 20 residues. The J segment lost 2 bases and the V segment lost 3 bases, leaving 17 bases of the junction unmatched. The CDR3 reads CASSHTTRGGLASPKNIQYF. As DNA, the CDR3 is TGCGCCAGCAGCCACACCACGAGGGGTGGACTAGCGAGCCCCAAAAACATTCAGTACTTC.

The chain combines TRBV11-2 with TRBJ2-1; D is ambiguous. Trimming took off 4 bases at V and 5 bases at J, with 15 bases between the two ends. CDR3 length equals 15 residues. Germline V lookup: CDR1 SGHAT, CDR2 FQNNGV. The CDR3 sequence is CASSSGEGWDNEQFF. CDR3 sequence (DNA): TGTGCCAGCAGCTCTGGGGAAGGGTGGGACAATGAGCAGTTCTTC.

J is TRBJ2-3 and V is TRBV5-1, with 12 nucleotides matching TRBD2. CDR1 is SGHRS, CDR2 YFSETQ, per germline. This CDR3 has 16 amino acids. V lost 4 bases, J lost 5 bases, and 8 bases stayed unmatched. Written as DNA, the CDR3 is TGCGCCAGCAGCCCAAGGACTAGCGGGGCGGTAGATACGCAGTATTTT. Amino acids: CASSPRTSGAVDTQYF.

The CDR3 sequence: CASSLLTGKGEKLFF. CDR3 bases: TGTGCCAGCAGCTTGTTAACAGGGAAAGGCGAAAAACTGTTTTTT. The chain has TRBV7-9 and TRBJ1-4; D is perhaps TRBD1 (6 bases). Trimming pared 3 bases from V and 8 bases from J, leaving 16 bases between. CDR3 length equals 15 residues. The germline CDR1 and CDR2 sequences are SEHNR and FQNEAQ (reference sequence).

For this clone: Within the sample, other DNA sequences also encode this same CDR3. The V call is TRBV28, the J call TRBJ1-5, with unresolved D. V lost 2 bases and J lost 6, with 5 bases in between. The CDR3 loop spans 12 amino acids. The germline gives CDR1 MDHEN, CDR2 SYDVKM. For the CDR3, the DNA is TGTGCCAGCAGTTTAGTGGGTCAGCCCCAGCATTTT. Protein: CASSLVGQPQHF.

The V gene is TRBV9, the J gene TRBJ2-3, with 10 bases aligning to TRBD2. The J segment lost 4 bases and the V segment lost 1 base, leaving 6 bases of the junction unmatched. Germline V gives CDR1 SGDLS, CDR2 YYNGEE. The CDR3 covers 16 residues. The CDR3 region is CASSVMASGSPDTQYF. CDR3 in DNA: TGTGCCAGCAGCGTAATGGCTAGCGGGAGCCCAGATACGCAGTATTTT.

The chain uses TRBV6-5 and TRBJ2-2, with no clear D. V lost 2 bases, J lost 4 bases, and 2 bases lay in between. The CDR3 length is 12 residues. Per the germline V gene, CDR1 is MNHEY and CDR2 is SVGAGI. The CDR3 DNA is TGTGCCAGCAGTTACGGCACCGGGGAGCTGTTTTTT. Encoded protein: CASSYGTGELFF.

J is TRBJ2-1 and V is TRBV27; 7 bases are shared with TRBD2. V lost 8 bases to trimming and J lost 2 bases; unmatched junction nucleotides: 3. Germline CDR1 and CDR2: MNHEY and SMNVEV (reference sequence). This CDR3 is 13 amino acids long. This CDR3 reads CASGDYPYNEQFF. The CDR3 DNA reads TGTGCCAGCGGGGACTACCCCTACAATGAGCAGTTCTTC.

The rearrangement links TRBV7-6 to TRBJ2-3; 7 nucleotides agree with TRBD2. The CDR3 length is 15 residues. The V gene end was trimmed by 5 bases and the J gene end by 1 base; junction bases not matched to a gene: 6. The germline V gene encodes CDR1 SGHVS and CDR2 FNYEAQ. The CDR3 protein is CASSPLLAGTDTQYF. The CDR3 nucleotides are TGTGCCAGCAGCCCTCTTCTAGCGGGCACAGATACGCAGTATTTT.

V gene TRBV7-2 combines with J gene TRBJ1-1; D not certain. CDR1 is SGHTA and CDR2 is FQGNSA in the germline V gene. The CDR3 length is 16 residues. V shed 6 bases and J shed 0 bases, with 17 bases lying between them. In nucleotides, the CDR3 is TGTGCCAGCAGGATGGACGGTACCAGTATGAACACTGAAGCTTTCTTT. This translates into CASRMDGTSMNTEAFF. The complete variable domain, with remaining parts taken from reference TRBV7-2 and TRBJ1-1, reads GAGVSQSPSNKVTEKGKDVELRCDPISGHTALYWYRQSLGQGLEFLIYFQGNSAPDKSGLPSDRFSAERTGGSVSTLTIQRTQQEDSAVYLCASRMDGTSMNTEAFFGQGTRLTVV.

This clone was seen only once. The rearrangement joins TRBV19 to TRBJ1-1; D gene ambiguous. This CDR3 region has 14 residues. Germline V CDR1 and CDR2: LNHDA, SQIVND (reference sequence). In DNA, the CDR3 is TGTTCGGGCGAAGTAGGACGTTCGAACACTGAAGCTTTCTTT. It specifies CSGEVGRSNTEAFF.